The 20 T cell receptor beta chains listed next were all sequenced from one sample in a study of tumor and adjacent non-tumor tissue in lung cancer. TCRbeta libraries were built with three rounds of nested PCR, modified from ARM-PCR. TCRdb reprocessed the multiplex PCR reads with MiXCR, giving one entry per CDR3 protein. The sample has roughly 93,000 distinct CDR3 sequences; about 67% are singletons. No cell sorting was done before RNA was extracted from the tissue. The sequenced sample was lung tumor tissue. These receptors came from a man aged 55 to 69 with non-small cell lung cancer.

The V gene is TRBV6-2 or TRBV6-3, the J gene TRBJ2-2, with D perhaps matching TRBD2 (6 bases). Germline lookup yields CDR1 MNHEY and CDR2 SVGEGT. The CDR3 is made up of 14 amino acids. For the CDR3, the DNA is TGTGTCAGTCAGAGGCTAGCGAGGACCGGGGAGCTGTTTTTT. Translated: CVSQRLARTGELFF.

This clonotype was recorded a few times. The chain employs TRBV7-9 and TRBJ2-7; 9 bases line up with TRBD1. The length of the CDR3 is 14 residues. V lost 4 bases to trimming and J lost 5 bases; unmatched junction nucleotides: 6. CDR1 and CDR2 from the germline V gene are SEHNR and FQNEAQ (reference sequence). The DNA of the CDR3 is TGTGCCAGCAGCTCCTCGACAGGGGGTGACGAGCAGTACTTC. This translates into CASSSSTGGDEQYF.

On this clonotype itself: Germline is not matched at one junction end, which may reflect a read error. The chain carries TRBV10-3 and TRBJ1-5; 9 bases are shared with TRBD1. The germline V gene has CDR1 ENHRY and CDR2 SYGVKD. The CDR3 runs to 12 residues. The CDR3 here is CAMGQGGQPQHF. CDR3 coding DNA: TGTGCCATGGGACAGGGAGGGCAGCCCCAGCATTTC.

For this clonotype: At one boundary the junction diverges from the germline segment, which might be a read error. This sequence joins TRBV30 and TRBJ1-1; possible D gene TRBD1, 5 bases. The CDR3 covers 14 residues. Germline V gene data show CDR1 as GTSNPN and CDR2 as SVGIG (reference sequence). The CDR3 nucleotides read TGTACCTGGAGTGTTCCAGGGACGAACACTGAAGCTTTCTTT. This sequence encodes CTWSVPGTNTEAFF.

A word on this clonotype: Compared with germline, one end of the junction differs, possibly owing to a read error. CDR3 bases: TGTACCAGTAGTGAAAGTCCGGGGCATAACGAGCAGTACTTC. Translated, it gives CTSSESPGHNEQYF. The chain joins TRBV6-1 to TRBJ2-7; D tentatively fits TRBD1 or TRBD2 (5 bases each). CDR1 is MNHNS, CDR2 SASEGT, per germline. The CDR3 totals 14 residues.

J is TRBJ2-7 and V is TRBV13; 8 bases match TRBD1. Germline values: CDR1 PRHDT, CDR2 FYEKMQ (reference sequence). Trimming at V came to 4 bases and at J to 3 bases, leaving 8 bases not matched to a gene. CDR3 length equals 15 residues. As DNA, the CDR3 is TGTGCCAGCAGCTCACAAACCGGACAGGGCTACGAGCAGTACGTC. Protein sequence: CASSSQTGQGYEQYV.

As DNA, the CDR3 is TGTGCCAGCAGTTACCCGGTTAGGACCTTGAACACTGAAGCTTTCTTT. Amino acids: CASSYPVRTLNTEAFF. The V and J genes are TRBV6-5 and TRBJ1-1; D gene ambiguous. This CDR3 has 16 residues. Deletions cut 2 bases from V and 0 bases from J, with 13 bases between. Germline assignment: CDR1 MNHEY and CDR2 SVGAGI.

The V and J genes are TRBV29-1 and TRBJ2-3; perhaps TRBD2 as D (5 bases). V was trimmed by 2 bases and J by 1 base, leaving 16 bases between them. This CDR3 region has 16 residues. Germline V gives CDR1 SQVTM, CDR2 ANQGSEA. The CDR3 loop is CSVELPGDGGTDTQYF. CDR3 bases: TGCAGCGTTGAATTACCCGGGGATGGGGGCACAGATACGCAGTATTTT.

About this clonotype itself: The junction departs from the called germline gene at one end, perhaps through a read error. The genes are TRBV6-5 and TRBJ1-3; D may be TRBD1 (5 bases). The V gene's germline CDR1 is MNHEY and CDR2 SVGAGI. The CDR3 runs to 15 residues. DNA for the CDR3: TGTGCCAGCAGTTTACAGGTTTTCTCTGAAAACACCATATATTTT. Translating gives CASSLQVFSENTIYF.

A note on this clonotype: One end of the junction varies from germline; a read error may be responsible. This sequence joins TRBV5-1 and TRBJ2-1, with 12 bases aligning to TRBD1. Germline CDR1 reads SGHRS; CDR2 reads YFSETQ. The CDR3 sequence is 19 residues long. The CDR3 protein is CASSFPGQGALSSYYEQFF. The CDR3 DNA sequence: TGCGCCAGCAGCTTTCCGGGACAGGGGGCCCTCAGCTCCTACTATGAGCAGTTCTTC.

For this clonotype: The CDR3 does not end in the conserved phenylalanine or tryptophan, so this is likely a read error. The chain employs TRBV6-1 and TRBJ1-1; 9 nucleotides align to TRBD1. The germline CDR1 and CDR2 sequences are MNHNS and SASEGT. This CDR3 region has 15 residues. V dropped 10 bases and J dropped 0; count of bases not matched to a gene: 9. CDR3 nucleotide sequence: TGTGCCACCACTCTTCACAGGGGGCTGAACACTGAAGCTTTCTCT. The encoded protein is CATTLHRGLNTEAFS.

This chain joins TRBV4-3 and TRBJ1-6; maybe TRBD1 (6 bases). V lost 10 bases to trimming and J lost 16 bases, with 32 bases between them. Germline CDR1 and CDR2: LGHNA and YSLEER. This CDR3 region has 16 residues. CDR3 DNA: TGCGCCAACGGCCAAGGAGCGGCCAGGGGTCATTCGCCTCTCCACTTT. It translates to CANGQGAARGHSPLHF.

With regard to this clonotype: A read error may account for a junction end that differs from germline. The chain recombines TRBV5-6 with TRBJ1-5; 8 nucleotides match TRBD1. The germline gives CDR1 SGHDT, CDR2 YYEEEE. The CDR3 sequence is 12 residues long. CDR3 residues: CTSRVGTGPMHF. The CDR3 DNA is TGTACCAGCAGAGTCGGGACAGGCCCTATGCATTTT.

For this clonotype: The junction does not match germline at one end; this may be a read error. The chain has TRBV5-4 and TRBJ2-7; tentative D call: TRBD2 (6 bases). Germline lookup yields CDR1 SGHNT and CDR2 YYREEE (reference sequence). The CDR3 runs to 16 residues. CDR3 DNA: TGTGCCAGCAGCTTGGGAACTAGCAGGGCAACCTACGAGAAGTACTTC. Translated: CASSLGTSRATYEKYF.

This chain joins TRBV11-1 and TRBJ2-7, with 10 bases identical to TRBD2. This CDR3 has 17 amino acids. The V gene's germline CDR1 is SGHAT and CDR2 FQDESV (reference sequence). Trimming at V came to 5 bases and at J to 11 bases, leaving 21 bases not matched to a gene. CDR3 nucleotides: TGTGCCAGCAGCGCGCCGGGACTAGCGAGGCCCTTCCGCAAGAAGTACTTC. This encodes CASSAPGLARPFRKKYF.

The genes are TRBV4-3 and TRBJ1-6; tentative D call: TRBD1 (5 bases). CDR1 and CDR2 (germline): LGHNA, YSLEER. The length of the CDR3 is 17 residues. In DNA form, the CDR3 reads TGCGCAACCAGCCAAGACGCCCCGGGGGGCTATAATTCACCCCTCCACTTT. This sequence encodes CATSQDAPGGYNSPLHF.

With respect to this clonotype: The final CDR3 position lacks the conserved phenylalanine or tryptophan, pointing to a likely read error. The chain recombines TRBV29-1 with TRBJ2-5, with a possible D match to TRBD1 (5 bases). In germline, CDR1 is SQVTM, CDR2 ANQGSEA. The CDR3 runs to 14 residues. Trimming stripped 3 bases from V and 1 base from J, with 12 bases between. CDR3 protein: CSVDDSGVQETQYY. CDR3 DNA sequence: TGCAGCGTTGACGACAGTGGAGTCCAAGAGACCCAGTACTAT.

This clonotype was picked up a small number of times. The V call is TRBV5-4, the J call TRBJ1-1, with D tentatively TRBD1 (6 bases). This CDR3 has 17 amino acids. V lost 6 bases and J lost 4, with 25 bases in between. The germline gives CDR1 SGHNT, CDR2 YYREEE (reference sequence). The CDR3 region is CASNIGGDRVRSTEAFF. Written as DNA, the CDR3 is TGTGCCAGCAACATAGGGGGGGACCGAGTACGGAGCACTGAAGCTTTCTTT. The complete variable domain, with remaining parts taken from reference TRBV5-4 and TRBJ1-1, reads ETGVTQSPTHLIKTRGQQVTLRCSSQSGHNTVSWYQQALGQGPQFIFQYYREEENGRGNFPPRFSGLQFPNYSSELNVNALELDDSALYLCASNIGGDRVRSTEAFFGQGTRLTVV.

Notes on this clonotype: An end of the junction does not agree with germline; a read error may underlie this. The chain joins TRBV12-3 or TRBV12-4 to TRBJ1-1, with D uncertain. This CDR3 has 14 residues. CDR3 DNA sequence: TGTGCCAGCAGTTCTCACACACCTAATACTGGAGCTTTCTTT. Translated: CASSSHTPNTGAFF.

Concerning this clonotype: One base away lies a much larger clone, so this may be a sequencing read error. The V call is TRBV27, the J call TRBJ2-1; no clear D gene. V was cut by 3 bases and J by 2 bases, with 11 bases left in between. CDR3 size: 15 residues. Germline V gene sequence: CDR1 MNHEY, CDR2 SMNVEV (reference sequence). The chain's CDR3 is CASSFLTGAYNEQFF. CDR3 sequence (DNA): TGTGCCAGCAGTTTTTTAACTGGGGCCTACAATGAGCAGTTCTTC.